The 3 T cell receptor beta chains in this list originate from one sample, sequenced in a study of shared clonotypes between healthy human individuals. Profiled with immunoSEQ multiplex PCR; TCRdb holds only in-frame clones, not every one. Of around 980,000 clones listed, around 78% were seen once; the top ten hold 0.5% to 0.65%. Sequencing was done on a sample of memory CD4+ T cells from PBMCs. Subset noted: CD45RA-negative fraction. Receptor source: a man younger than 35 in good health. Some clones in this sample may be carry-over from other donors' samples.

The chain couples TRBV4-3 to TRBJ2-3; D remains ambiguous. Germline CDR1 reads LGHNA; CDR2 reads YSLEER. V was trimmed by 4 bases and J by 2 bases, leaving 7 bases between them. This CDR3 region has 13 residues. The CDR3 here is CASSPEATDTQYF. The DNA for the CDR3 is TGCGCCAGCAGCCCCGAGGCCACAGATACGCAGTATTTT.

This clone came up a few times. The rearrangement uses TRBV19 and TRBJ1-2, with a possible D match to TRBD1 (5 bases). V lost 7 bases and J 8 bases, leaving 20 bases between the germline ends. The CDR3 length is 14 residues. CDR1 and CDR2 from the germline V gene are LNHDA and SQIVND (reference sequence). Here the CDR3 reads CASTSGTRIWGYTF. The CDR3 nucleotides are TGTGCCAGTACATCGGGGACCAGGATTTGGGGCTACACCTTC.

The chain uses TRBV2 and TRBJ2-7; D remains unclear. CDR3 length: 11 residues. Trimming left V 4 bases short and J 3 bases short, with 4 bases between. Germline loops: CDR1 SNHLY, CDR2 FYNNEI. CDR3 sequence reads: CASSGFYEQYF. DNA for the CDR3: TGTGCCAGCAGTGGTTTCTACGAGCAGTACTTC.